These 25 T cell receptor beta chains share one sample of origin, sequenced in a study of T cell repertoires in aging, cancer and after chemotherapy (dated by TCRdb to between 2018 and 2021). TCR beta rearrangements were amplified from genomic DNA isolated from peripheral blood, not from sorted cells or RNA. Sequencer: Illumina MiSeq. Rearranged TRB sequences spanning V, D and J segments were amplified in a multiplex touch-down PCR with a mixed TRB-A/B primer pool. Using fastp at Q25 and MiXCR, TCRdb reprocessed the public reads and kept productive beta chains. Each CDR3 protein appears once, grouped with its most common genes and DNA. Across this sample there are approximately 610 distinct CDR3 sequences, with 27% seen only once. Of the sample, 46% falls within the top ten clones. Sequencing was carried out using blood. These receptors all stem from a human donor with a blood cancer.

This clonotype is medium-sized within its sample. The chain couples TRBV20-1 to TRBJ1-5; a weak D match, TRBD1 (6 bases). The CDR3 is made up of 13 amino acids. CDR1 and CDR2 from the germline V gene are DFQATT and SNEGSKA (reference sequence). The ends were cut back, 3 bases at V and 4 bases at J, with 10 bases in the middle. This chain's CDR3 is CSASGGGNQPQHF. CDR3 sequence (DNA): TGCAGTGCTAGTGGGGGCGGGAATCAGCCCCAGCATTTT.

This clonotype is categorized as medium-sized. CDR3 DNA sequence: TGTGCCAGCAGCCCGGGTGGGGAGAGGGGAGCCCAGCATTTT. It encodes CASSPGGERGAQHF. The chain joins TRBV5-6 to TRBJ1-5; TRBD1 might be the D (5 bases). This CDR3 contains 14 residues. The ends were cut back, 4 bases at V and 11 bases at J, with 19 bases in the middle. CDR1 and CDR2 from the germline V gene are SGHDT and YYEEEE.

V is TRBV4-1 and J is TRBJ2-7, with D maybe TRBD2 (6 bases). Trimming took 2 bases from V and 6 from J, leaving 14 bases between them. CDR3 length: 14 residues. CDR1 is MGHRA, CDR2 YSYEKL, per germline. CDR3 sequence (DNA): TGCGCCAGCAGCCAATCAGATGCGGGGAGCGAGCAGTACTTC. Its translation is CASSQSDAGSEQYF.

The chain couples TRBV7-9 to TRBJ1-2; D is undetermined. V was cut by 2 bases and J by 7 bases, with 11 bases left in between. Germline CDR1 is SEHNR and CDR2 is FQNEAQ (reference sequence). The CDR3 has 13 residues. CDR3 DNA sequence: TGTGCCAGCAGCTTATTGTCACTCGGTGGCTACACCTTC. It is translated as CASSLLSLGGYTF.

The rearrangement uses TRBV28 and TRBJ2-6; D gene unclear. The length of the CDR3 is 13 residues. Germline loops: CDR1 MDHEN, CDR2 SYDVKM. V was cut by 4 bases and J by 4 bases, with 5 bases left in between. The CDR3 is CASSSSGANVLTF. The CDR3 DNA sequence: TGTGCCAGCAGTTCGTCCGGGGCCAACGTCCTGACTTTC.

This clonotype is termed large. This sequence joins TRBV5-6 and TRBJ1-4; 8 bases fit TRBD1. Trimming removed 4 bases from V and 3 bases from J; junction bases left unmatched: 5. The germline gives CDR1 SGHDT, CDR2 YYEEEE. The CDR3 has 15 residues. In nucleotides, the CDR3 is TGTGCCAGCAGCGAGCAGGGGGCGGCTAATGAAAAACTGTTTTTT. As protein: CASSEQGAANEKLFF.

This clonotype ranks as medium-sized. This sequence joins TRBV6-6 and TRBJ2-7; possibly TRBD1 or TRBD2 for D (5 bases each). Trimming pared 3 bases from V and 0 bases from J, leaving 9 bases between. Germline V CDR1 and CDR2: MNHNY, SVGAGI (reference sequence). The CDR3 sequence is 14 residues long. The CDR3 sequence: CASSYHGGSYEQYF. The CDR3 nucleotides are TGTGCCAGCAGTTATCATGGGGGCTCCTACGAGCAGTACTTC.

This clonotype is judged large. This rearrangement joins TRBV12-3 or TRBV12-4 to TRBJ2-3; D unresolved. There are 16 residues in the CDR3. The V end was cut by 5 bases, the J end by 1 base, with 16 bases between. In DNA, the CDR3 is TGTGCCAGCAGTACCTACTCAGGCATCGGCACAGATACGCAGTATTTT. It specifies CASSTYSGIGTDTQYF.

This clonotype counts as large. The chain joins TRBV5-5 to TRBJ1-4; tentatively, D is TRBD1 (5 bases). Per the germline V gene, CDR1 is SGHKS and CDR2 is YYEKEE (reference sequence). Trimming took 6 bases from V and 5 from J, leaving 20 bases between them. This CDR3 contains 16 residues. CDR3 in amino acids: CASTPGRDGSNEKLFF. The CDR3 coding sequence is TGTGCCAGCACCCCTGGGAGGGACGGATCGAATGAAAAACTGTTTTTT. The full variable domain, its missing parts supplied by reference TRBV5-5 and TRBJ1-4, is DAGVTQSPTHLIKTRGQQVTLRCSPISGHKSVSWYQQVLGQGPQFIFQYYEKEERGRGNFPDRFSARQFPNYSSELNVNALLLGDSALYLCASTPGRDGSNEKLFFGSGTQLSVL.

This clonotype is medium-sized by share. The chain joins TRBV20-1 to TRBJ1-5, with D perhaps TRBD1 (6 bases). Germline-derived CDR1 and CDR2 are DFQATT and SNEGSKA (reference sequence). Trimming removed 0 bases at V and 3 bases at J, with 12 bases between. CDR3 size: 15 residues. The chain's CDR3 is CSARETGTNNQPQHF. In DNA form, the CDR3 reads TGCAGTGCTAGAGAGACCGGGACAAACAATCAGCCCCAGCATTTT.

This clonotype is labeled medium-sized. The chain uses TRBV28 and TRBJ1-1; D not certain. Trimming shortened V by 4 bases and J by 1 base, and 10 bases separated the two germline ends. The CDR3 totals 14 residues. Germline lookup yields CDR1 MDHEN and CDR2 SYDVKM. The CDR3 is CASSSSLPNTEAFF. DNA of the CDR3: TGTGCCAGCAGTTCGTCCTTACCGAACACTGAAGCTTTCTTT.

By proportion, this clonotype is large. In nucleotides, the CDR3 is TGTGCCAGCACCAATTCCCCGGGGAACACTGAAGCTTTCTTT. Translating gives CASTNSPGNTEAFF. This rearrangement joins TRBV6-4 to TRBJ1-1; D call uncertain. With 7 bases removed from V and 1 base from J, the gap between germline ends came to 13 bases. Germline CDR1 and CDR2: MRHNA and SNTAGT. This CDR3 comprises 14 residues.

By share of the sample, this clonotype is medium-sized. The chain carries TRBV2 and TRBJ1-3; D perhaps matches TRBD1 (5 bases). The CDR3 contains 15 residues. The germline V gene has CDR1 SNHLY and CDR2 FYNNEI. V lost 6 bases and J 0 bases, leaving 12 bases between the germline ends. Here the CDR3 DNA reads TGTGCCAGCAGAAGGGACGAGCTCTCTGGAAACACCATATATTTT. The encoded protein is CASRRDELSGNTIYF.

This clonotype counts as large. The CDR3 is CAWSDSTGELFF. DNA for the CDR3: TGTGCCTGGAGTGACAGCACCGGGGAGCTGTTTTTT. V is TRBV30 and J is TRBJ2-2; no reliable D call. With 1 base removed from V and 4 bases from J, the gap between germline ends came to 4 bases. The CDR3 consists of 12 residues. Germline lookup yields CDR1 GTSNPN and CDR2 SVGIG (reference sequence). Looking up the rest from reference TRBV30 and TRBJ2-2 gives the full variable domain: SQTIHQWPATLVQPVGSPLSLECTVEGTSNPNLYWYRQAAGRGLQLLFYSVGIGQISSEVPQNLSASRPQDRQFILSSKKLLLSDSGFYLCAWSDSTGELFFGEGSRLTVL.

By sample fraction, this clonotype is large. The V call is TRBV30, the J call TRBJ2-1; D uncertain. The germline CDR1 and CDR2 sequences are GTSNPN and SVGIG (reference sequence). The CDR3 loop spans 14 amino acids. V was cut by 1 base and J by 9 bases, with 16 bases left in between. The CDR3 coding sequence is TGTGCCTGGAGTGGGAGTGGGTCCAGCCGTGAGCAGTTCTTC. As protein: CAWSGSGSSREQFF.

The chain is built from TRBV19 and TRBJ2-2; 8 bases fit TRBD2. Germline V gives CDR1 LNHDA, CDR2 SQIVND (reference sequence). Trimming took 9 bases from V and 4 from J; bases not matched to a gene: 16. This CDR3 contains 17 residues. The CDR3 protein is CASSGGGRKGFTGELFF. The CDR3 DNA follows: TGTGCCAGCAGTGGCGGGGGGCGGAAAGGGTTCACCGGGGAGCTGTTTTTT.

This clonotype is labeled as large. V gene TRBV6-2 or TRBV6-3 combines with J gene TRBJ2-1; D ambiguous. Germline V CDR1 and CDR2: MNHEY, SVGEGT. This CDR3 has 17 residues. V lost 0 bases, J lost 7 bases, and 19 bases lay in between. Written as DNA, the CDR3 is TGTGCCAGCAGTTACTCGACGATTGGTGGGCCCGGGAATGAGCAGTTCTTC. It yields the protein CASSYSTIGGPGNEQFF.

This clonotype was recorded once. This chain uses TRBV5-4 with TRBJ2-7, with 7 bases matching TRBD1. V was pared by 1 base and J by 3 bases, with 4 bases of the junction left unmatched. This CDR3 contains 14 residues. Germline CDR1 and CDR2: SGHNT and YYREEE (reference sequence). The CDR3 region has the DNA TGTGCCAGCAGCTTGAATCAGGGGGACTACGAGCAGTACTTC. Its translation: CASSLNQGDYEQYF.

In its sample, this clonotype is large. The chain uses TRBV5-6 and TRBJ1-5; D is unresolved. Germline V gene lookup returns CDR1 SGHDT and CDR2 YYEEEE. The CDR3 contains 15 residues. V gave up 3 bases and J gave up 6 bases, with 16 bases separating them. The CDR3 protein is CASSSARRSAQPQHF. The DNA of the CDR3 is TGTGCCAGCAGCTCCGCTAGGAGATCTGCTCAGCCCCAGCATTTT. The full variable domain, in which reference TRBV5-6 and TRBJ1-5 provide the parts outside the CDR3, is DAGVTQSPTHLIKTRGQQVTLRCSPKSGHDTVSWYQQALGQGPQFIFQYYEEEERQRGNFPDRFSGHQFPNYSSELNVNALLLGDSALYLCASSSARRSAQPQHFGDGTRLSIL.

This clonotype is labeled medium-sized. This rearrangement joins TRBV6-1 to TRBJ1-5; no clear D gene. V lost 6 bases, J lost 1 base, and 13 bases lay in between. CDR3 length: 15 residues. The germline CDR1 and CDR2 sequences are MNHNS and SASEGT. CDR3 residues: CASRAGLGSNQPQHF. The CDR3 region has the DNA TGTGCCAGCAGGGCGGGGTTGGGGAGCAATCAGCCCCAGCATTTT.

The rearrangement uses TRBV7-9 and TRBJ1-6, with D possibly matching TRBD1 (5 bases). The ends were cut back, 5 bases at V and 7 bases at J, with 15 bases in the middle. This CDR3 has 15 residues. CDR1 and CDR2 (germline): SEHNR, FQNEAQ (reference sequence). The CDR3 DNA sequence: TGTGCCAGCAGCCAGGGACGGATTAACAATTCACCCCTCCACTTT. This sequence encodes CASSQGRINNSPLHF.

This clonotype is large in the sample. V usage is TRBV30 and J usage is TRBJ1-1; D is unclear. Germline CDR1 is GTSNPN and CDR2 is SVGIG (reference sequence). V was clipped by 0 bases and J by 5 bases, with 13 bases between them. The CDR3 is 14 residues long. CDR3 sequence: CAWSVPPGWTEAFF. The CDR3 coding sequence is TGTGCCTGGAGTGTACCCCCAGGATGGACTGAAGCTTTCTTT.

There are a few counts of this clonotype. The chain employs TRBV5-5 and TRBJ2-2; 8 bases fit TRBD2. Trimming cost V 2 bases and J 4 bases; bases outside gene matches: 13. The CDR3 is made up of 18 amino acids. Germline V gene lookup returns CDR1 SGHKS and CDR2 YYEKEE (reference sequence). The CDR3 reads CASSFGGGRKGFTGELFF. CDR3 sequence (DNA): TGTGCCAGCAGCTTTGGCGGGGGGCGGAAAGGGTTCACCGGGGAGCTGTTTTTT.

By share, this clonotype ranks as large. The chain joins TRBV2 to TRBJ2-7, with 8 bases that match TRBD2. The ends lost 9 bases at V and 3 bases at J; junction bases unmatched: 7. Germline-derived CDR1 and CDR2 are SNHLY and FYNNEI. The CDR3 spans 13 residues. The chain's CDR3 is CARTGGDGYEQYF. The CDR3 DNA follows: TGTGCCAGGACGGGAGGGGACGGCTACGAGCAGTACTTC.

This clonotype qualifies as large (0.1 to 1%). The rearrangement links TRBV5-4 to TRBJ1-3, with D possibly being TRBD1 (5 bases). Per the germline V gene, CDR1 is SGHNT and CDR2 is YYREEE (reference sequence). The germline V and J ends were trimmed by 0 bases and 2 bases, with 12 bases remaining between them. The CDR3 runs 16 residues. CDR3 nucleotides: TGTGCCAGCAGCTTGGGAGTCGGCAGGGCTGGAAACACCATATATTTT. Amino acids: CASSLGVGRAGNTIYF.